These T cell receptor beta chains were read from a single sample in a study of T cell repertoires in cytomegalovirus infection. One entry per CDR3 protein results from TCRdb running MiXCR on the reads. The sample includes about 340,000 distinct CDR3 sequences, 29% of them seen just once. These receptors are not linked to any known antigen. Here the sequenced sample was cultured PBMCs, taken from culture after CMV antigen stimulation. The receptors were gathered from a human donor in good health (CMV status not recorded). Some clones in this sample may be carry-over from other donors' samples. Each CDR3 is given with its conserved first and last residue. The order of the fields is D gene, CDR3 length, J gene, clone size, V gene, CDR3 protein, CDR3 DNA. D genes are given only for firm matches. Size tells how often a clone was seen (once, few, many) or the class of an expanded clone, and some rows leave it out.

>.|13|TRBJ1-1|.|TRBV30
CAWSPTGNTEAFF
TGTGCCTGGAGTCCGACAGGGAACACTGAAGCTTTCTTT
>.|14|TRBJ1-4|.|TRBV11-2
CASSRTNFGEKLFF
TGTGCCAGCAGCCGAACAAACTTCGGTGAAAAACTGTTTTTT
>TRBD2|15|TRBJ2-1|.|TRBV7-7
CASSLSGGACNEQFF
TGTGCCAGCAGCCTTAGCGGGGGGGCCTGCAATGAGCAGTTCTTC
>.|11|TRBJ2-7|many|TRBV6-6
CASVGYEEQYF
TGTGCCAGCGTGGGTTACGAGGAGCAGTACTTC
>TRBD2|13|TRBJ2-7|few|TRBV12-3/TRBV12-4
CASSPLAGVEQYF
TGTGCCAGCAGTCCGCTAGCGGGAGTCGAGCAGTACTTC
>.|16|TRBJ1-2|many|TRBV7-8
CASSLAGQIANYGYTF
TGTGCCAGCAGCTTAGCTGGACAAATAGCTAACTATGGCTACACCTTC
>.|15|TRBJ2-7|.|TRBV19
CASSIARGHVHEQYF
TGTGCCAGTAGTATAGCGAGAGGACATGTTCACGAGCAGTACTTC
>TRBD2|15|TRBJ2-7|few|TRBV29-1
CSVSDPGGSSYEQYF
TGCAGCGTTTCTGACCCGGGGGGGAGCTCCTACGAGCAGTACTTC
>.|14|TRBJ2-7|few|TRBV27
CASSLVGGPYEQYF
TGTGCCAGCAGTTTAGTGGGGGGCCCGTACGAGCAGTACTTC
>TRBD2|17|TRBJ2-3|.|TRBV19
CASSMVGSGDRTDTQYF
TGTGCCAGTAGTATGGTTGGGAGCGGGGACCGCACAGATACGCAGTATTTT
>TRBD1|14|TRBJ1-5|.|TRBV6-1
CASKETGGIQPQHF
TGTGCCAGCAAAGAGACAGGGGGGATTCAGCCCCAGCATTTT
>TRBD1|12|TRBJ2-7|few|TRBV12-5
CASGLGQGEQYF
TGTGCTAGTGGTTTGGGACAGGGCGAGCAGTACTTC
>.|15|TRBJ2-1|few|TRBV5-1
CASSSDRRPYNEQFF
TGCGCCAGCAGCTCTGACAGGAGGCCTTACAATGAGCAGTTCTTC
>.|16|TRBJ2-7|.|TRBV7-9
CASSPRTDRGAYEQYF
TGTGCCAGCAGCCCAAGGACAGACCGCGGGGCCTACGAGCAGTACTTC
>.|15|TRBJ1-1|.|TRBV12-3/TRBV12-4
CASRIPDSRNTEAFF
TGTGCCAGCAGAATCCCCGACAGCCGCAACACTGAAGCTTTCTTT
>.|18|TRBJ1-1|many|TRBV27
CASSSLYAGRGMNTEAFF
TGTGCCAGCAGTTCCCTGTACGCGGGAAGGGGAATGAACACTGAAGCTTTCTTT
>TRBD1|18|TRBJ2-2|many|TRBV27
CASSSDRATISNTGELFF
TGTGCCAGCAGCTCGGACAGGGCTACTATTTCGAACACCGGGGAGCTGTTTTTT